The 14 T cell receptor beta chains below come from one sample, sequenced in a study of regulatory T cells in long-lasting Graves disease. Arm-PCR of CDR3 regions and iRepertoire HTBI primers were the basis on which TCR beta libraries were built. TCRdb re-derived calls from the multiplex PCR reads in MiXCR, one entry per CDR3 protein. The sample has about 560,000 distinct CDR3 sequences, about 16% seen once. Time point noted: newly diagnosed GD, antithyroid drugs for less than 3 months. PBMC RNA was the source of the TCR library. The sample also formed part of further work on T cells in Graves' hyperthyroidism and ophthalmopathy.

Sequencing was performed on peripheral blood mononuclear cells (PBMCs), taken at new diagnosis, from a patient treated with antithyroid drugs. The receptor set was obtained from a man between 18 and 35 years old with Graves disease.

For the CDR3, the DNA is TGTGCCAGTCGAGGGACAGGGGGAGTTTTTTCCGGGGAGCTGTTTTTT. This codes for CASRGTGGVFSGELFF. The chain uses TRBV7-9 and TRBJ2-2; 11 bases are shared with TRBD1. Trimming removed 9 bases from V and 6 bases from J; junction bases left unmatched: 12. Germline lookup yields CDR1 SEHNR and CDR2 FQNEAQ (reference sequence). The CDR3 runs to 16 residues.

The table lists this clonotype with a few counts. V usage is TRBV30 and J usage is TRBJ2-3, with D possibly matching TRBD2 (5 bases). Germline CDR1 is GTSNPN and CDR2 is SVGIG (reference sequence). V was clipped by 4 bases and J by 0 bases, with 8 bases between them. The CDR3 has 13 residues. The CDR3 is CAWKEVSTDTQYF. CDR3 DNA sequence: TGTGCCTGGAAGGAGGTTAGCACAGATACGCAGTATTTT.

As concerns this clonotype: A read error may explain this, as a much larger clone is one base away. The rearrangement links TRBV6-1 to TRBJ2-7; 10 nucleotides agree with TRBD1. The CDR3 covers 15 residues. Germline CDR1 MNHNS, CDR2 SASEGT. The V and J ends lost 8 bases and 2 bases, in that order; junction bases with no gene match: 9. The CDR3 sequence is CASLSPGTGAYEQYF. The CDR3 region has the DNA TGTGCCAGCCTCTCTCCCGGGACAGGGGCCTACGAGCAGTACTTC.

In the case of this clonotype: Being one base from a much bigger clone, this may be a read error. CDR3 nucleotides: TGTGCCAGCAGTGTACAGGGGCGAGCTAACTATAGCTACACCTTC. As protein: CASSVQGRANYSYTF. The rearrangement uses TRBV6-1 and TRBJ1-2; 7 positions agree with TRBD1. Germline CDR1 is MNHNS and CDR2 is SASEGT. The CDR3 consists of 15 residues.

Ten or more counts support this clonotype. The chain joins TRBV5-1 to TRBJ2-3; D perhaps matches TRBD1 (6 bases). The CDR3 is 16 residues long. Germline V gene sequence: CDR1 SGHRS, CDR2 YFSETQ. V shed 4 bases and J shed 5 bases, with 20 bases lying between them. The CDR3 DNA follows: TGCGCCAGCAGCCCAGTTCCGGGACAAGGGAGAGATACGCAGTATTTT. Translation: CASSPVPGQGRDTQYF.

This clonotype was detected ten times or more. The J gene is TRBJ2-3, the V gene TRBV6-5, with 8 bases fitting TRBD2. Trimming took 0 bases from V and 1 from J; bases not matched to a gene: 3. Per the germline V gene, CDR1 is MNHEY and CDR2 is SVGAGI. The CDR3 extends over 16 amino acids. The CDR3 DNA reads TGTGCCAGCAGTTACTCCCCAGCGGGAGGCACAGATACGCAGTATTTT. Protein: CASSYSPAGGTDTQYF.

The chain carries TRBV7-3 and TRBJ2-1; 14 bases fit TRBD2. The CDR3 is 16 residues long. V dropped 5 bases and J dropped 7; count of bases not matched to a gene: 7. Germline V lookup: CDR1 SGHTA, CDR2 FQGTGA. CDR3 amino acids: CASSTGTSGSVNEQFF. The CDR3 region has the DNA TGTGCCAGCAGCACCGGGACTAGCGGGAGTGTAAATGAGCAGTTCTTC.

At least ten counts were recorded for this clonotype. This rearrangement joins TRBV3-1 to TRBJ1-5, with TRBD1 as a possible D gene (6 bases). The CDR3 extends over 12 amino acids. V was cut by 4 bases and J by 9 bases, with 10 bases left in between. The germline CDR1 and CDR2 sequences are LGHDT and YNNKEL (reference sequence). The CDR3 nucleotides read TGTGCCAGCAGCCGGGACAACGGGCCCCAGCATTTT. Amino acids: CASSRDNGPQHF. Looking up the rest from reference TRBV3-1 and TRBJ1-5 gives the full variable domain: DTAVSQTPKYLVTQMGNDKSIKCEQNLGHDTMYWYKQDSKKFLKIMFSYNNKELIINETVPNRFSPKSPDKAHLNLHINSLELGDSAVYFCASSRDNGPQHFGDGTRLSIL.

CDR3 sequence: CASSSNPGAGGYEQYF. As DNA, the CDR3 is TGTGCCAGCAGTTCCAATCCCGGAGCGGGAGGCTACGAGCAGTACTTC. The chain has TRBV27 and TRBJ2-7, with 9 bases lining up with TRBD2. The germline V gene has CDR1 MNHEY and CDR2 SMNVEV (reference sequence). CDR3 length: 16 residues. With V trimmed by 4 bases and J by 3 bases, 10 bases remained unmatched.

This chain joins TRBV5-1 and TRBJ2-7; 12 bases match TRBD1. After removal of 4 bases from V and 9 bases from J, the junction contained 26 bases not matched to a gene. The CDR3 has 20 residues. Looked up from germline, CDR1 is SGHRS and CDR2 is YFSETQ. CDR3: CASSPWTSYQFGTGGQRQYF. As DNA, the CDR3 is TGCGCCAGCAGCCCCTGGACTAGTTATCAGTTTGGGACAGGGGGCCAGAGGCAGTACTTC.

This clonotype was observed at least ten times. The CDR3 is CASRQDEGAVDTQYF. The CDR3 DNA reads as TGTGCCAGCAGGCAAGACGAAGGCGCGGTAGATACGCAGTATTTT. This chain connects TRBV2 to TRBJ2-3; no firm D call. This CDR3 has 15 residues. Per the germline V gene, CDR1 is SNHLY and CDR2 is FYNNEI. V lost 6 bases and J 5 bases, leaving 18 bases between the germline ends.

This clonotype came up a few times. This sequence joins TRBV4-1 and TRBJ2-5, with TRBD1 matching over 8 bases. Trimming cost V 3 bases and J 2 bases; bases outside gene matches: 2. CDR1 is MGHRA and CDR2 is YSYEKL in the germline V gene. The CDR3 contains 14 residues. The CDR3 DNA reads TGCGCCAGCAGCCATCGACAGGGGCAAGAGACCCAGTACTTC. This codes for CASSHRQGQETQYF.

This clonotype was detected only a few times. The chain joins TRBV7-9 to TRBJ1-6, with D perhaps TRBD1 (5 bases). This CDR3 spans 15 amino acids. The V gene's germline CDR1 is SEHNR and CDR2 FQNEAQ (reference sequence). V lost 3 bases and J 14 bases, leaving 20 bases between the germline ends. In DNA, the CDR3 is TGTGCCAGCAGCTTCGGGCGAAGGGGATTTGAGACCCTCCACTTT. Protein: CASSFGRRGFETLHF.

The genes are TRBV6-2 or TRBV6-3 and TRBJ1-2, with 7 bases that match TRBD1. The CDR3 is 13 residues long. The trim removed 5 bases at V and 6 bases at J, leaving 6 bases unmatched. CDR1 MNHEY and CDR2 SVGEGT come from the germline V gene. CDR3 sequence: CASSPGTVHGYTF. The CDR3 region has the DNA TGTGCCAGCAGTCCCGGGACAGTCCATGGCTACACCTTC.